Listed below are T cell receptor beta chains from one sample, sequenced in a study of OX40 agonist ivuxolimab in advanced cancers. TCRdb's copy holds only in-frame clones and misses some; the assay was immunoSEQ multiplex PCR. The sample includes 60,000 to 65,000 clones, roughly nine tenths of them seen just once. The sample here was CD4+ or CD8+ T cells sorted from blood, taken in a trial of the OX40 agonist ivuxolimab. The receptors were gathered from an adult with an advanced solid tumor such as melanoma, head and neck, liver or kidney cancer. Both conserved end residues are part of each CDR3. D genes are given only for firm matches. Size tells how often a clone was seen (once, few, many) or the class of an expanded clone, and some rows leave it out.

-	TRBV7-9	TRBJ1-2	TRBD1	TGTGCCAGCAGCGCACCCAGGGGGCCCAACTATGGCTACACCTTC	CASSAPRGPNYGYTF
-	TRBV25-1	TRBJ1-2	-	TGTGCCAGCAGTGAATTTGTCGGGGGCAACTATGGCTACACCTTC	CASSEFVGGNYGYTF
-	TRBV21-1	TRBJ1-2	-	TGTGCCAGCAGCCCGATGGACAGGGGGCCGCCTGGCTACACCTTC	CASSPMDRGPPGYTF
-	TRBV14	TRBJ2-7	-	TGTGCCAGCAGCCAAGATCCGCGACCGCGCTACGAGCAGTACTTC	CASSQDPRPRYEQYF
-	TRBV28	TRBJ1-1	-	TGTGCCAGCAGTTTATCCCTGAGGAACACTGAAGCTTTCTTT	CASSLSLRNTEAFF
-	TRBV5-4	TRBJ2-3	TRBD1	TGTGCCAGCAGGCGTGGGACAGGGGGGAGCACAGATACGCAGTATTTT	CASRRGTGGSTDTQYF
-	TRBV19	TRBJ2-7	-	TGTGCCAGTAGTATCCCATCGGGGAGTTCCTACGAGCAGTACTTC	CASSIPSGSSYEQYF
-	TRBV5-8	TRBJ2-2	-	TGTGCCAGCAGCCCGGGTTATGCGGGCGACCCCGGGGAGCTGTTTTTT	CASSPGYAGDPGELFF
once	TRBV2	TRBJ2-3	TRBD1	TGTGCCAGCAAGAGGGACAGGGGGCGCGCAGATACGCAGTATTTT	CASKRDRGRADTQYF
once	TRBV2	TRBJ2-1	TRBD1	TGTGCCAGACAGGGGGCGTTTAATGAGCAGTTCTTC	CARQGAFNEQFF
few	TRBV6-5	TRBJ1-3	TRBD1	TGTGCCAGCAGTTACACGGACAGGGGGGACACCATATATTTT	CASSYTDRGDTIYF
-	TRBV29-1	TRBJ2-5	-	TGCAGCGTTGAATGGGGGGATGGAGAGACCCAGTACTTC	CSVEWGDGETQYF
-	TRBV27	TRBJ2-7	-	TGTGCCAGCAGTCTTGCCCCACCAGGGTACGAGCAGTACTTC	CASSLAPPGYEQYF
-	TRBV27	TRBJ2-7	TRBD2	TGTGCCAGCAGGCCCTCTGCGGGGGTTGGCTACGAGCAGTACTTC	CASRPSAGVGYEQYF
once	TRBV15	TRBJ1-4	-	TGTGCCACCAGCAGAGATCCCGGACACTTTAATGAAAAACTGTTTTTT	CATSRDPGHFNEKLFF
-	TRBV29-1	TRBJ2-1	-	TGCAGCGTTGAGGGAAAGCGCCGAAGCTCCTACAATGAGCAGTTCTTC	CSVEGKRRSSYNEQFF
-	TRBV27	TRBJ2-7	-	TGTGCCAGCAGTTGGACAGTACACTACGAGCAGTACTTC	CASSWTVHYEQYF
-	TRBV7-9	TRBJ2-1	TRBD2	TGTGCCAGCAGCGGGCCTAGCGGGGGAGTCTATGAGCAGTTCTTC	CASSGPSGGVYEQFF
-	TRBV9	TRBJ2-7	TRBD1	TGTGCCAGCAGCGCGACAGGGGTTGGCTACGAGCAGTACTTC	CASSATGVGYEQYF
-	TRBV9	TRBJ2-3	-	TGTGCCAGCAGCGTATACCTAGCTGGAGATACGCAGTATTTT	CASSVYLAGDTQYF
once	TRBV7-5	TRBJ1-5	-	TGTGTCAGAAGCTTCCTTAGGGAGGGACACAGCAATCAGCCCCAGCATTTT	CVRSFLREGHSNQPQHF
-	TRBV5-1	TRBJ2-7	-	TGCGCCAGCAGCTTGGTTGGAGCAGGGGTCCCCTACGAGCAGTACTTC	CASSLVGAGVPYEQYF
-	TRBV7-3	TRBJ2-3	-	TGTGCCAGCAGCTTAAGAGGGCGGGACAGCACAGATACGCAGTATTTT	CASSLRGRDSTDTQYF
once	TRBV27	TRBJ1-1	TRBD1	TGTGCCAGCAGACAGGGGAATGTGAACACTGAAGCTTTCTTT	CASRQGNVNTEAFF
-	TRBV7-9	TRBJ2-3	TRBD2	TGTGCCATCGGGACTAGCAACACAGATACGCAGTATTTT	CAIGTSNTDTQYF
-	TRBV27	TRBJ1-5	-	TGTGCCAGCAGTTTTGGAGACAATCAGCCCCAGCATTTT	CASSFGDNQPQHF
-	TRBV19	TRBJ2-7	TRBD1	TGTGCCAGTAGCCACGGACAGGCGGCCTACGAGCAGTACTTC	CASSHGQAAYEQYF
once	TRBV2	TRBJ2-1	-	TGTGCCAGCAGTATCGGGAATGAGCAGTTCTTC	CASSIGNEQFF
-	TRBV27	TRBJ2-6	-	TGTGCCAGCAGCACGACTGGGGCCAACGTCCTGACTTTC	CASSTTGANVLTF
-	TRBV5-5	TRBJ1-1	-	TGTGCCAGCAGCTTGGCTTATTCAGCGATGAACACTGAAGCTTTCTTT	CASSLAYSAMNTEAFF
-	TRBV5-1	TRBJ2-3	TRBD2	TGCGCCAGCAGCCCCGGGTTAGCGGGCTGGGATACGCAGTATTTT	CASSPGLAGWDTQYF
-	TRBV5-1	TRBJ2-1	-	TGCGCCAGCAGCTCAGGACAGACGAGCTCCTACAATGAGCAGTTCTTC	CASSSGQTSSYNEQFF
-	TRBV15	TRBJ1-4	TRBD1	TGTGCCACCAGCAGACCGGGACAGGGGGAAAAACTGTTTTTT	CATSRPGQGEKLFF
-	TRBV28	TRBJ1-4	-	TGTGCCAGCAGTTTAGCGGGGCGACTTGCAACTAATGAAAAACTGTTTTTT	CASSLAGRLATNEKLFF
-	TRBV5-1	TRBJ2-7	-	TGCGCCAGCAGCTTAGTTTCTAGGACAGAGCAGTACTTC	CASSLVSRTEQYF
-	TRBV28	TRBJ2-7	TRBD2	TGTGCCAGCAGTCGCCCCGGGACTAGCAACTACGAGCAGTACTTC	CASSRPGTSNYEQYF
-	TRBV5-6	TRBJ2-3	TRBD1	TGTGCCAGCAGCTATCAGACAGGGAAGGCGCAGTATTTT	CASSYQTGKAQYF
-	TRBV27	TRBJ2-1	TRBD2	TGTGCCAGCAGCTGGACTAGCCGGCGTGAGCAGTTCTTC	CASSWTSRREQFF
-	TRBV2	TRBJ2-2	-	TGTGCCAGCAGCCCCTGGGGCCAATCCGGGGAGCTGTTTTTT	CASSPWGQSGELFF
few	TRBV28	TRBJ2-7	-	TGTGCCAGCAGTTCAGGGTACGAGCAGTACTTC	CASSSGYEQYF
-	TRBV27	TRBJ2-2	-	TGTGCCAGCACCTCATCCACCGGGGAGCTGTTTTTT	CASTSSTGELFF
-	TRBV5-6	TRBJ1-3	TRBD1	TGTGCCAGCAGCTTGCTGACAGGGGGCCTAAACACCATATATTTT	CASSLLTGGLNTIYF
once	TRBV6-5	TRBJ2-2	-	TGTGCCAGCAGTTACGGTGGGGCAGACACCGGGGAGCTGTTTTTT	CASSYGGADTGELFF
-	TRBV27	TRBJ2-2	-	TGTGCCAGCAGTTTTAGCGGGAACACCGGGGAGCTGTTTTTT	CASSFSGNTGELFF